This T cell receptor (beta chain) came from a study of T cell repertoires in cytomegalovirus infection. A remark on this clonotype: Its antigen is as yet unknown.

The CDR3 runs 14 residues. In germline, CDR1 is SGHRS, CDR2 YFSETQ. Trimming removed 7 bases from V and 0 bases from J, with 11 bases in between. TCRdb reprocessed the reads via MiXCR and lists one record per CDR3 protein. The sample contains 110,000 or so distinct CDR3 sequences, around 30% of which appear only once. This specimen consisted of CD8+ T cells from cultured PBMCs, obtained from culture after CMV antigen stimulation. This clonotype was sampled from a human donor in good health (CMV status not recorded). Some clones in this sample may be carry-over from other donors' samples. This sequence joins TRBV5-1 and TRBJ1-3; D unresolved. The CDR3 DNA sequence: TGCGCCAGCTCCGGATCTAACTCTGGAAACACCATATATTTT. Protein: CASSGSNSGNTIYF.